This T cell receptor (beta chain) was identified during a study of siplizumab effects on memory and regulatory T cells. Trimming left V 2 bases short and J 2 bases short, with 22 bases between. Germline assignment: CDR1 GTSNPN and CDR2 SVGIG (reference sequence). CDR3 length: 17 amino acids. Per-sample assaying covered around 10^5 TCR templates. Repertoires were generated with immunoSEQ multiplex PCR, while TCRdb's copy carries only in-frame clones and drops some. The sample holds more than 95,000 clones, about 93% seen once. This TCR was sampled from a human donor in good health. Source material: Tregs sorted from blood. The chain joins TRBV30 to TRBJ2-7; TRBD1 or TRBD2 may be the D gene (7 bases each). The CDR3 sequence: CAWSPPRGGRGAYEQYF. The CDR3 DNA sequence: TGTGCCTGGAGTCCCCCCAGGGGGGGCAGGGGGGCCTACGAGCAGTACTTC. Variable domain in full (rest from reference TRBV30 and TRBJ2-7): SQTIHQWPATLVQPVGSPLSLECTVEGTSNPNLYWYRQAAGRGLQLLFYSVGIGQISSEVPQNLSASRPQDRQFILSSKKLLLSDSGFYLCAWSPPRGGRGAYEQYFGPGTRLTVT.